What follows are 11 T cell receptor beta chains derived from one specimen sequenced in a study of T-cell reconstitution after alpha-beta-depleted transplantation in children. For TCRbeta, the library was prepared with unique molecular identifiers. TCRdb passed the PCR reads through MiXCR, listing each CDR3 protein once. Of 85,000 to 120,000 distinct CDR3 sequences in the sample, 6% to 9% are singletons; the top ten hold about a sixth. The material sequenced was PBMCs, taken before TCRalphabeta/CD19-depleted stem cell transplant. All receptors come from a boy between 2 and 10 years old with acute lymphoblastic leukemia, due to receive a stem cell transplant.

This clonotype has ten or more counts. The chain combines TRBV5-6 with TRBJ1-5; D is uncertain. The V end was cut by 4 bases, the J end by 5 bases, with 16 bases between. CDR1 and CDR2 from the germline V gene are SGHDT and YYEEEE. CDR3 size: 15 residues. Here the CDR3 reads CASSKWTLRDQPQHF. CDR3 coding DNA: TGTGCCAGCAGCAAATGGACCCTACGGGATCAGCCCCAGCATTTT. Based on the CDR3 plus reference TRBV5-6 and TRBJ1-5, the full variable domain is DAGVTQSPTHLIKTRGQQVTLRCSPKSGHDTVSWYQQALGQGPQFIFQYYEEEERQRGNFPDRFSGHQFPNYSSELNVNALLLGDSALYLCASSKWTLRDQPQHFGDGTRLSIL.

This clonotype was seen only a few times. The CDR3 bases are TGTGCCAGTAGTGCCCAGCGGGGGGGCTCAGGGAATGAGCAGTTCTTC. It specifies CASSAQRGGSGNEQFF. This rearrangement joins TRBV19 to TRBJ2-1, with 10 bases matching TRBD2. The CDR3 totals 16 residues. Germline CDR1 is LNHDA and CDR2 is SQIVND (reference sequence). The V gene end was trimmed by 5 bases and the J gene end by 7 bases; junction bases not matched to a gene: 11.

The V gene is TRBV5-5, the J gene TRBJ2-5; weak D call: TRBD2 (5 bases). Trimming shortened V by 4 bases and J by 4 bases, and 20 bases separated the two germline ends. Germline V CDR1 and CDR2: SGHKS, YYEKEE (reference sequence). CDR3 length equals 16 residues. CDR3 protein: CASSKIRTGAGETQYF. The CDR3 nucleotides read TGTGCCAGCAGCAAAATCAGGACGGGTGCGGGAGAGACCCAGTACTTC. Using reference TRBV5-5 and TRBJ2-5 for the parts outside the CDR3, the full variable domain is DAGVTQSPTHLIKTRGQQVTLRCSPISGHKSVSWYQQVLGQGPQFIFQYYEKEERGRGNFPDRFSARQFPNYSSELNVNALLLGDSALYLCASSKIRTGAGETQYFGPGTRLLVL.

This clonotype was seen ten or more times. J is TRBJ2-1 and V is TRBV28; D may be TRBD1 (5 bases). This CDR3 contains 15 residues. Looked up from germline, CDR1 is MDHEN and CDR2 is SYDVKM. Deletions cut 3 bases from V and 0 bases from J, with 9 bases between. The CDR3 is CASSFIGASYNEQFF. The CDR3 DNA reads TGTGCCAGCAGTTTTATAGGGGCCTCCTACAATGAGCAGTTCTTC.

This clonotype was found many times. The V call is TRBV6-5, the J call TRBJ2-3; 7 bases align to TRBD1. Germline lookup yields CDR1 MNHEY and CDR2 SVGAGI. The CDR3 runs to 17 residues. The junction had 14 bases not matched to a gene; V was cut back by 5 bases and J by 3 bases. CDR3 in amino acids: CASSPTTKRQGTDTQYF. CDR3 DNA sequence: TGTGCCAGCAGTCCCACCACGAAAAGACAGGGAACAGATACGCAGTATTTT.

This clonotype was detected only a few times. The V and J genes are TRBV20-1 and TRBJ2-3, with 8 bases that match TRBD1. Germline CDR1 is DFQATT and CDR2 is SNEGSKA (reference sequence). V gave up 0 bases and J gave up 4 bases; unmatched junction bases: 6. The CDR3 contains 15 residues. The CDR3 DNA follows: TGCAGTGCTAGAGAGCCAGGGGGCATAGCAGATACGCAGTATTTT. This sequence encodes CSAREPGGIADTQYF.

The gene calls are TRBV4-2 and TRBJ1-5, with D possibly matching TRBD1 (5 bases). CDR1 and CDR2 from the germline V gene are LGHNA and YNFKEQ. This CDR3 is built from 18 residues. With 8 bases removed from V and 6 bases from J, the gap between germline ends came to 29 bases. As DNA, the CDR3 is TGTGCCAGCGGCCCGGGCCCCCCCTGCGGGGCGGCCCGTCAGCCCCAGCATTTT. Protein sequence: CASGPGPPCGAARQPQHF.

Relative to its sample, this clonotype is medium-sized. The CDR3 DNA reads TGCAGTGCTTTAGCCCCTCCTCTTAACTATGGCTACACCTTC. Its translation: CSALAPPLNYGYTF. The chain recombines TRBV20-1 with TRBJ1-2; D remains ambiguous. The V end lost 5 bases, the J end lost 1 base, and 14 bases lay between the germline ends. The V gene's germline CDR1 is DFQATT and CDR2 SNEGSKA (reference sequence). The CDR3 is made up of 14 amino acids.

This clonotype was counted at least ten times. This sequence joins TRBV29-1 and TRBJ1-1; 9 bases line up with TRBD1. The CDR3 covers 12 residues. With 4 bases clipped from V and 5 bases from J, the junction kept 2 bases outside the gene matches. CDR1 is SQVTM, CDR2 ANQGSEA, per germline. CDR3 in amino acids: CSVGTGETEAFF. The CDR3 coding sequence is TGCAGCGTTGGGACAGGGGAAACTGAAGCTTTCTTT.

This clonotype was observed at least ten times. V is TRBV29-1 and J is TRBJ2-1, with 10 bases aligning to TRBD1. CDR3 length: 13 residues. Trimming took 4 bases from V and 3 from J; bases not matched to a gene: 0. The V gene's germline CDR1 is SQVTM and CDR2 ANQGSEA. CDR3 region: CSVGTGGYNEQFF. As DNA, the CDR3 is TGCAGCGTTGGGACAGGGGGCTACAATGAGCAGTTCTTC.

The CDR3 DNA reads TGTGCCAGCAGCCTAAGGTCTAGCGGGGGCCGACTCTCCTACAATGAGCAGTTCTTC. Protein: CASSLRSSGGRLSYNEQFF. V gene TRBV11-2 combines with J gene TRBJ2-1; 10 nucleotides match TRBD2. This CDR3 has 19 residues. The J segment lost 0 bases and the V segment lost 5 bases, leaving 13 bases of the junction unmatched. CDR1 is SGHAT, CDR2 FQNNGV, per germline.